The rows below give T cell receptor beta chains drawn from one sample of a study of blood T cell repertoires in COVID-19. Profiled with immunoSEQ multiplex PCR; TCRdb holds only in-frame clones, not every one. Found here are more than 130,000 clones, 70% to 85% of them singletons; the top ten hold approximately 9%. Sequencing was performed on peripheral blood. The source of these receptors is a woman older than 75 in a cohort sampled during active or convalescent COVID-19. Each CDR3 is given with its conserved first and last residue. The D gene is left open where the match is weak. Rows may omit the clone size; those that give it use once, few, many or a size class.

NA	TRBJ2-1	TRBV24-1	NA	TGTGCCACCAGTGATTCGAAGGCAGGGGCCAATGAGCAGTTCTTC	CATSDSKAGANEQFF
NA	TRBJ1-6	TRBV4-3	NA	TGCGCCAGCAGCCAAGTCACAGGCCTCCTCCACTTT	CASSQVTGLLHF
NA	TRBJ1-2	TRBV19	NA	TGTGCCAGTAGTCCATGGACAGTGGAAGGATATGGCTACACCTTC	CASSPWTVEGYGYTF
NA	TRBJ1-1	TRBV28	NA	TGTGCCAGCAGTCCCGACGGGAAAGCTTTCTTT	CASSPDGKAFF
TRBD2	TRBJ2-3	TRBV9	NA	TGTGCCAGCAGCGGCATCAACCTTCTAGCGGGGGGGCGGGATACGCAGTATTTT	CASSGINLLAGGRDTQYF
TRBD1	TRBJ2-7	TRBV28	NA	TGTGCCAGCAGTTTATTTGGACAGGGGGCAACCTACGAGCAGTACTTC	CASSLFGQGATYEQYF
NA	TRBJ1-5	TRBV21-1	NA	TGTGCCAGCATCACGGACATCAGGAATCAGCCCCAGCATTTT	CASITDIRNQPQHF
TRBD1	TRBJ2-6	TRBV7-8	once	TGTGCCAGCAGCTTAAACCCGGGACAGGGCTCGACAGGGGGCTCTGGGGCCAACGTCCTGACTTTC	CASSLNPGQGSTGGSGANVLTF
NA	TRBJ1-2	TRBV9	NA	TGTGCCAGCAGCTCCGGAGCAGGGATGCGGTATGGCTACACCTTC	CASSSGAGMRYGYTF
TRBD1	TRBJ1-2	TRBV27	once	TGTGCCAGCAGTTTAAGGGGACAGGGGGTACATGGCTACACCTTC	CASSLRGQGVHGYTF
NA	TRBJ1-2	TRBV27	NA	TGTGCCAGCAGTTTCACCTCCGGCTATGGCTACACCTTC	CASSFTSGYGYTF
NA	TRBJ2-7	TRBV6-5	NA	TGTGCCAGCATGCGATCAGGACAGAACCCCTACGAGCAGTACTTC	CASMRSGQNPYEQYF
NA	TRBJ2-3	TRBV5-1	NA	TGCGCCAGCAGCCGGGGAACACCTGCCACAGATACGCAGTATTTT	CASSRGTPATDTQYF
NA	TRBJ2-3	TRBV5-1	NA	TGCGCCAGCAGCTTGGTAGTTATTTCGGTGACAGATACGCAGTATTTT	CASSLVVISVTDTQYF
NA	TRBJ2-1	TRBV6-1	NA	TGTGCCAGCAGTGAATTTTGGGCAACGCAGAGCTCCTACAATGAGCAGTTCTTC	CASSEFWATQSSYNEQFF
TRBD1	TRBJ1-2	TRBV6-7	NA	TGTGCCAGCATTCGGGACAGGGATAGACGAGGACTCTATGGCTACACCTTC	CASIRDRDRRGLYGYTF
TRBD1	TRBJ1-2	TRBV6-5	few	TGTGCCTGCCGAGGACAGGGACAATCCTATGGCTACACCTTC	CACRGQGQSYGYTF
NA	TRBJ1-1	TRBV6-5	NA	TGTGCCAGCAGTTATTTATCGGGCATCCGGGGCACTGAAGCTTTCTTT	CASSYLSGIRGTEAFF
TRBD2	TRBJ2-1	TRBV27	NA	TGTGCCAGCAGTAAAACCGGGACTAGTTTCGACAATGAGCAGTTCTTC	CASSKTGTSFDNEQFF
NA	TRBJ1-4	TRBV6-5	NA	TGTGCCAGCAGCCCCTACAGGTCAACTAATGAAAAACTGTTTTTT	CASSPYRSTNEKLFF